This TCR beta chain was sequenced in a study of T cells in Graves' hyperthyroidism and ophthalmopathy. Regarding the study as a whole: Within blood appeared most thyroid clonotypes that had expanded above 0.001. Ophthalmopathy and stable hyperthyroidism were told apart by a 13 V-J model.

The CDR3 is 14 amino acids. The germline V gene has CDR1 LNHNV and CDR2 YYDKDF (reference sequence). There were TCR beta CDR3 regions amplified from RNA transcripts. First-round RT-PCR targeting the TCR CDR3 was performed with the HTBI primer set. TCRdb reprocessed the multiplex PCR reads via MiXCR and lists one record per CDR3 protein. The profile shows about 500,000 distinct CDR3 sequences, 17% of them singletons. To note about this clonotype: Its specificity is not known. A read error may explain this, as a much larger clone is one base away.

Lactation, pregnancy, other autoimmune disease or uncontrolled infection led to exclusion of patients. For the diagnoses, clinical symptoms, serum thyroxine and TRAb, thyroid ultrasound and orbital computed tomography were used. Input material: blood. The clonotype was recovered from a woman between 18 and 29 years old with Graves' ophthalmopathy. The V call is TRBV15, the J call TRBJ1-1; a weak D match, TRBD1 (6 bases). The CDR3 DNA reads TGTGCCATCAGCAGAGGACAGATGAACACTGAAGCTTTCTTT. It translates to CAISRGQMNTEAFF.